This paragraph reports one TCR beta chain. Antigen specificity is unknown. A read error may be the cause here, since a much bigger clone is one base away. There are 15 residues in the CDR3. In germline, CDR1 is MNHEY, CDR2 SVGAGI. V shed 1 base and J shed 4 bases, with 13 bases lying between them. The data were obtained in a study of T-cell reconstitution after alpha-beta-depleted transplantation in children. Study-wide results and caveats: After transplant, high TCRbeta diversity at day 60 in some patients arose from surviving recipient T cells and thymic progenitors.

A library of TCRbeta sequences, prepared with unique molecular identifiers, was generated. TCRdb processed the PCR reads anew with MiXCR; each CDR3 protein has one entry. This sample has about 280,000 distinct CDR3 sequences, with roughly 11% found just once. This sequence was found in a male patient under 10 years old who had a stem cell transplant for chronic granulomatous disease, so the T cells may come from the graft donor. The chain combines TRBV6-5 with TRBJ1-1; possibly TRBD1 for D (5 bases). The sample here was peripheral blood, taken 180 days after TCRalphabeta/CD19-depleted stem cell transplant. The CDR3 loop is CASSYLIKGSTEAFF. The CDR3 region has the DNA TGTGCCAGCAGTTACTTGATCAAGGGGTCCACTGAAGCTTTCTTT.